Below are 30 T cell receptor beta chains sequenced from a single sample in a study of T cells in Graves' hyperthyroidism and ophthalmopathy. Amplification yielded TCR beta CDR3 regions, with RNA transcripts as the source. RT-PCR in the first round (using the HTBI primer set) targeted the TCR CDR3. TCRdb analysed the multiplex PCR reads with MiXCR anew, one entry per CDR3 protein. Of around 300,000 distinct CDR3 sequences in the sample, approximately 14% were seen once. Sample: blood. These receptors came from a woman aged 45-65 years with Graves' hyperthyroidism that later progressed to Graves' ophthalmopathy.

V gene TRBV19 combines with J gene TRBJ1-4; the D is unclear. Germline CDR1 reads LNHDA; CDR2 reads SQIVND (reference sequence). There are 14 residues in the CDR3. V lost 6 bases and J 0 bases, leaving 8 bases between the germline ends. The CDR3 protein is CASSVSATNEKLFF. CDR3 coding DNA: TGTGCCAGTAGCGTCAGTGCAACTAATGAAAAACTGTTTTTT.

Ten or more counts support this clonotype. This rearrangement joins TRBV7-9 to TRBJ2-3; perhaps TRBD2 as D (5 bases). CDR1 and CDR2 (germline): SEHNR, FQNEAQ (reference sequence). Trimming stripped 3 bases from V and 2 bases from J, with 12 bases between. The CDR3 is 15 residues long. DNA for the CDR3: TGTGCCAGCAGCTTGCCCAGCGGTATCACAGATACGCAGTATTTT. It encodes CASSLPSGITDTQYF.

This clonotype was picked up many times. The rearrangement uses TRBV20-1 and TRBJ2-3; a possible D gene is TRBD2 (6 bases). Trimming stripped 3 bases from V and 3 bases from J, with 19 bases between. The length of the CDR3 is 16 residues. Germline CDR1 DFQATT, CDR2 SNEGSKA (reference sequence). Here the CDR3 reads CSASRSGWSGTDTQYF. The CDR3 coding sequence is TGCAGTGCTAGTCGCAGTGGTTGGAGCGGGACAGATACGCAGTATTTT.

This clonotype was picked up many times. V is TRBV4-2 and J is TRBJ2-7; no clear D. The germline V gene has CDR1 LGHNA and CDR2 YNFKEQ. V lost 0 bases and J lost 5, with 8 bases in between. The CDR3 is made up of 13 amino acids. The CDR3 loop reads CASSQDRANEQYF. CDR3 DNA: TGTGCCAGCAGCCAAGATCGCGCCAACGAGCAGTACTTC.

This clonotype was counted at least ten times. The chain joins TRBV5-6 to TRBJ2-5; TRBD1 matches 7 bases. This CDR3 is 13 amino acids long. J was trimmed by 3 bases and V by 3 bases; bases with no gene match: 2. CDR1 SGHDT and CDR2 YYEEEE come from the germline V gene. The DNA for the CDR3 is TGTGCCAGCAGCTCAGGGACAGAAGAGACCCAGTACTTC. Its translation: CASSSGTEETQYF. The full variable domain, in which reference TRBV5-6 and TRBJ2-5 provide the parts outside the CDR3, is DAGVTQSPTHLIKTRGQQVTLRCSPKSGHDTVSWYQQALGQGPQFIFQYYEEEERQRGNFPDRFSGHQFPNYSSELNVNALLLGDSALYLCASSSGTEETQYFGPGTRLLVL.

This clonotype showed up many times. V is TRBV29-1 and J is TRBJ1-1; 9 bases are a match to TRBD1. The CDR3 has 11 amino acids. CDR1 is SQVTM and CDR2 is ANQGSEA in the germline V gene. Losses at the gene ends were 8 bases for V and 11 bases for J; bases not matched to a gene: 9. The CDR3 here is CSPGTGNLAFF. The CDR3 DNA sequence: TGCAGCCCAGGGACAGGGAATTTGGCTTTCTTT.

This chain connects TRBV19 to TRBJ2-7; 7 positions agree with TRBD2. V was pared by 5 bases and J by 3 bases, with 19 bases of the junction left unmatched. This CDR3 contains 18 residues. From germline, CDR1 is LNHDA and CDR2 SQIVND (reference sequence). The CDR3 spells CASSGGLTPNGLNYEQYF. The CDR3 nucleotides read TGTGCCAGTAGTGGGGGACTAACTCCTAACGGCCTTAACTACGAGCAGTACTTC.

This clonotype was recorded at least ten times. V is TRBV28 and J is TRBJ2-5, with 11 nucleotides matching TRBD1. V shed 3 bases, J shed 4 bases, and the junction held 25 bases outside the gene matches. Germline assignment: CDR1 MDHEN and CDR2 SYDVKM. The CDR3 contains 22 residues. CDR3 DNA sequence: TGTGCCAGCAGTTTCCACCCTGGTGGGGGACAGGGGGTCGTAGTAGCGGGAGAGACCCAGTACTTC. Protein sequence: CASSFHPGGGQGVVVAGETQYF.

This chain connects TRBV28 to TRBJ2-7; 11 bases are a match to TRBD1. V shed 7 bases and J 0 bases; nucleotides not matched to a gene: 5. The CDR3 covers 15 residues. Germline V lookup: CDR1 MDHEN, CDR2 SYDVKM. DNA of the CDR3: TGTGCCAGCATCCCCGGGACAGGGGGCTCCTACGAGCAGTACTTC. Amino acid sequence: CASIPGTGGSYEQYF.

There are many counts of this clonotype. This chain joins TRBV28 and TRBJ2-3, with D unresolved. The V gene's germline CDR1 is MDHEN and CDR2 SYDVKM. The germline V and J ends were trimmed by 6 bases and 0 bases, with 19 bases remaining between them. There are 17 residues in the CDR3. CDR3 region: CASSWPIGGRSTDTQYF. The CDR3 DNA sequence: TGTGCCAGCAGCTGGCCGATTGGTGGCAGAAGCACAGATACGCAGTATTTT.

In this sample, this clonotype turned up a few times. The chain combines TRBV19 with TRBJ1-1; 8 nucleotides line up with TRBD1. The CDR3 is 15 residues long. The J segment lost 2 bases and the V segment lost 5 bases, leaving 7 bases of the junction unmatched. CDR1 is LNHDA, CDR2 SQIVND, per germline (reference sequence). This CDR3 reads CASSVFGQGNTEAFF. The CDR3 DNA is TGTGCCAGTAGTGTGTTTGGACAGGGTAACACTGAAGCTTTCTTT.

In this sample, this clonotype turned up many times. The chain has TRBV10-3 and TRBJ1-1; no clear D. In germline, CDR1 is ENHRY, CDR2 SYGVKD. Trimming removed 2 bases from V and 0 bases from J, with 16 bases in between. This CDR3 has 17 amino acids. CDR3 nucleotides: TGTGCCATCAGTGAGAATCGTCGGGGTGGGCTGAACACTGAAGCTTTCTTT. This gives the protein CAISENRRGGLNTEAFF.

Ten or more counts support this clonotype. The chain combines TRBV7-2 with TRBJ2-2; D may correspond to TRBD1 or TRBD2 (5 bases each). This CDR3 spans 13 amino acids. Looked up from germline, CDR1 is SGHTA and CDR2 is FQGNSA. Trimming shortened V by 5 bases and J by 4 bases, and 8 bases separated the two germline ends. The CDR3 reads CASSPGGTGELFF. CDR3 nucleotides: TGTGCCAGCAGCCCTGGGGGCACCGGGGAGCTGTTTTTT.

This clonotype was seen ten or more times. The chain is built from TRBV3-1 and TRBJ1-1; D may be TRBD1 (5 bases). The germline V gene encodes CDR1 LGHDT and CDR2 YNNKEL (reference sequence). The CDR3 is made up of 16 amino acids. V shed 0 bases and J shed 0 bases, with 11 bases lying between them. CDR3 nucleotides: TGTGCCAGCAGCCAAGATTGGAGACAGCTGAACACTGAAGCTTTCTTT. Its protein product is CASSQDWRQLNTEAFF.

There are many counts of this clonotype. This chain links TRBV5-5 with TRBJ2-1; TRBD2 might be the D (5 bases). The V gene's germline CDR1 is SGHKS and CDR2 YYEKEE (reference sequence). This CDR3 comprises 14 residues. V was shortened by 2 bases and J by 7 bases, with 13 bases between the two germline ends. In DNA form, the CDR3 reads TGTGCCAGCAGCTTCAGAAGACCGGGGAATGAGCAGTTCTTC. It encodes CASSFRRPGNEQFF.

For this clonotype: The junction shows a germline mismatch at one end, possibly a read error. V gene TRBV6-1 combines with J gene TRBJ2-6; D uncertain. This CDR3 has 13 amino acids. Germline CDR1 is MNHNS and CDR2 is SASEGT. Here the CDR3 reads CASREAGANVLTF. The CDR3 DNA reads TGTGCCAGCAGGGAAGCTGGGGCCAACGTCCTGACTTTC.

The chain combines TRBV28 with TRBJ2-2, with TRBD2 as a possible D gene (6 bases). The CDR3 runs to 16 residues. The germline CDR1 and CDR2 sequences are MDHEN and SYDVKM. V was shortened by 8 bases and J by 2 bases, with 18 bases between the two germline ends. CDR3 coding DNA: TGTGCCAGCGGAATCTCTAGCGCCCGAAACACCGGGGAGCTGTTTTTT. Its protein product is CASGISSARNTGELFF.

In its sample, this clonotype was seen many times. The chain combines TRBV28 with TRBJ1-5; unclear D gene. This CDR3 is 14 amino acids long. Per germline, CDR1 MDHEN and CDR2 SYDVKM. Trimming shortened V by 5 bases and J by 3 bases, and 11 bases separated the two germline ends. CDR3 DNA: TGTGCCAGCAGTCTCCCAGGAGACAATCAGCCCCAGCATTTT. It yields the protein CASSLPGDNQPQHF.

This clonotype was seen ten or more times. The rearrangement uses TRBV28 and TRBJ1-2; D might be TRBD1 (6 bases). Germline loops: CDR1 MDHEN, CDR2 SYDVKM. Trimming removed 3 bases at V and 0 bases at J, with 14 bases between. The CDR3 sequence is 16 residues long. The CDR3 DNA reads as TGTGCCAGCAGTTTGGGCGTGGGACAAACTAACTATGGCTACACCTTC. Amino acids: CASSLGVGQTNYGYTF.

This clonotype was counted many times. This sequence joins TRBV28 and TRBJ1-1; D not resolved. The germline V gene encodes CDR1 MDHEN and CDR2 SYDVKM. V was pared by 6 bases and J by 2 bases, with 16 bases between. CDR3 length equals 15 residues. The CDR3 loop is CASSRRSVANTEAFF. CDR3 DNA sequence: TGTGCCAGCAGCAGAAGGAGTGTGGCAAACACTGAAGCTTTCTTT. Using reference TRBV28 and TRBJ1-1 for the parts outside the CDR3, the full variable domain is DVKVTQSSRYLVKRTGEKVFLECVQDMDHENMFWYRQDPGLGLRLIYFSYDVKMKEKGDIPEGYSVSREKKERFSLILESASTNQTSMYLCASSRRSVANTEAFFGQGTRLTVV.

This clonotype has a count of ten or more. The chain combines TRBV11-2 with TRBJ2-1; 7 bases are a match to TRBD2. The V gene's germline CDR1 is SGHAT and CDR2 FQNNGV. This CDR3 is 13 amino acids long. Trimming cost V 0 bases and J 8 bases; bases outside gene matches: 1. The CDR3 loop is CASSLDRGDEQFF. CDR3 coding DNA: TGTGCCAGCAGCTTAGATCGGGGGGATGAGCAGTTCTTC. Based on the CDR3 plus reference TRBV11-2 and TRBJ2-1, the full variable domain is EAGVAQSPRYKIIEKRQSVAFWCNPISGHATLYWYQQILGQGPKLLIQFQNNGVVDDSQLPKDRFSAERLKGVDSTLKIQPAKLEDSAVYLCASSLDRGDEQFFGPGTRLTVL.

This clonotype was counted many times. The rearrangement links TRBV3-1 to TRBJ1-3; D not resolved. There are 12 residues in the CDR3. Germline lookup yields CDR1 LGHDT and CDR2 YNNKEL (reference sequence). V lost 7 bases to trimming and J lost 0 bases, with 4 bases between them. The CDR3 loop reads CASTSSGNTIYF. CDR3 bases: TGTGCCAGCACCAGCTCTGGAAACACCATATATTTT.

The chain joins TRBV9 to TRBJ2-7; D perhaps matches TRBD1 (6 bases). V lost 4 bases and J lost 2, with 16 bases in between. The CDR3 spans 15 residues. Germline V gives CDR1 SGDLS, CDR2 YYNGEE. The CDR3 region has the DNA TGTGCCAGCAGCCCCCGGACAGCGCAAGCCTACGAGCAGTACTTC. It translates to CASSPRTAQAYEQYF.

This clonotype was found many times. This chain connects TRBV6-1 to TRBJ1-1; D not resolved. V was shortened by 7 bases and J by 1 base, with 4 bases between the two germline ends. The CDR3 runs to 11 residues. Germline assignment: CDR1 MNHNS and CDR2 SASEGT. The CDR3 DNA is TGTGCCAGCATCCAGAACACTGAAGCTTTCTTT. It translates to CASIQNTEAFF.

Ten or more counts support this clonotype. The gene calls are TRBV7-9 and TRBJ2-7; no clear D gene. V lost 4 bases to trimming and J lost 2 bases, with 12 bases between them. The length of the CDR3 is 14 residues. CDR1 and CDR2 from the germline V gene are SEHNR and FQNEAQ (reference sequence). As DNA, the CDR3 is TGTGCCAGCAGCTCTCATACTGTAACCTACGAGCAGTACTTC. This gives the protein CASSSHTVTYEQYF.

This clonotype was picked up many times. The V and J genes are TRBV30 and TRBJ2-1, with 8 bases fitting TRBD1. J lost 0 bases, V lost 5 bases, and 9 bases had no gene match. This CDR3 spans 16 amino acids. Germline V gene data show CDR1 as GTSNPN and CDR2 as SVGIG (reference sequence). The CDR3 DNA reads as TGTGCCTGGCTTAGAAGGGGACAGGTCTCCTACAATGAGCAGTTCTTC. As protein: CAWLRRGQVSYNEQFF.

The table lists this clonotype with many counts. The CDR3 DNA is TGCGCCAGCAGCGCGTTAGGTCCAGGGGGCGATGAGCAGTTCTTC. As protein: CASSALGPGGDEQFF. This chain links TRBV5-1 with TRBJ2-1; 8 nucleotides line up with TRBD1. V shed 4 bases and J 8 bases; nucleotides not matched to a gene: 11. The CDR3 runs 15 residues. Germline V gene lookup returns CDR1 SGHRS and CDR2 YFSETQ.

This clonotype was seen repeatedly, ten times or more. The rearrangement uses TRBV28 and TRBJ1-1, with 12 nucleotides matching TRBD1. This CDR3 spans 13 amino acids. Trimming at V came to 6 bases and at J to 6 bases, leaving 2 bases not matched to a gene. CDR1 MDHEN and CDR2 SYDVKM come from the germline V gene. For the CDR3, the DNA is TGTGCCAGCAGAGGGGACAGGGGGCCTGAAGCTTTCTTT. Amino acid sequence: CASRGDRGPEAFF.

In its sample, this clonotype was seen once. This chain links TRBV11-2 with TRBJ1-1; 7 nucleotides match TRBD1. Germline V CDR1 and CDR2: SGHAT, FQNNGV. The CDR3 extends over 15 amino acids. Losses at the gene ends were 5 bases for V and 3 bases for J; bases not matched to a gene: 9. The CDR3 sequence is CASSPRQGLYTEAFF. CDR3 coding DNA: TGTGCCAGCAGCCCACGACAGGGATTGTACACTGAAGCTTTCTTT.

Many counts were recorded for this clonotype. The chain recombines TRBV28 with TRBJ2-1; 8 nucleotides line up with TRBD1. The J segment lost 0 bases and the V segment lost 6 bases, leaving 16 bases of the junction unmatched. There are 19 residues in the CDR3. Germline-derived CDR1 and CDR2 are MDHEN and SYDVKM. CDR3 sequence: CASRPRRTGRLSSYNEQFF. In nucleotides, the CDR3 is TGTGCCAGCAGGCCCAGGCGGACAGGGAGGCTAAGCTCCTACAATGAGCAGTTCTTC.